This T cell receptor (beta chain) was retrieved from a study of T cell repertoires in cytomegalovirus infection. Concerning this clonotype itself: Its antigen is still unknown. Relative to the germline gene, one junction end is altered; a read error may explain this.

The CDR3 runs to 13 residues. In germline, CDR1 is MGHRA, CDR2 YSYEKL. TCRdb independently ran MiXCR on the reads; one entry per CDR3 protein. The sample has about a million distinct CDR3 sequences, approximately 32% seen once. The rearrangement uses TRBV4-1 and TRBJ2-1, with 8 bases lining up with TRBD2. This sequence was found in a human donor in good health (CMV status not recorded). Some clones in this sample may be carry-over from other donors' samples. Sequences were derived from cultured CD8+ T cells from PBMCs, sampled from culture after CMV antigen stimulation. CDR3 amino acids: CASSQGSGGEAVF. The CDR3 DNA follows: TGCGCCAGCAGCCAAGGTTCGGGGGGGGAGGCAGTCTTC.